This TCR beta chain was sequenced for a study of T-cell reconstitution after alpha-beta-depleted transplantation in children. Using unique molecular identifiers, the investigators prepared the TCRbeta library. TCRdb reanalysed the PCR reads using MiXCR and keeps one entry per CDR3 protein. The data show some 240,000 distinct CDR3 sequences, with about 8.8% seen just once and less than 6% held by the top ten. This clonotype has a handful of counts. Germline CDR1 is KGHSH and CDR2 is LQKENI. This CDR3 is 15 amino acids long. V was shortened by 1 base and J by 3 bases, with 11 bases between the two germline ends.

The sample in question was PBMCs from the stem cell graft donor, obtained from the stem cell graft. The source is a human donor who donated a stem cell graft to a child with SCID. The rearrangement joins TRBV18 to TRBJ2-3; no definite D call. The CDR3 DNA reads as TGTGCCAGCTCACCACGCACAACCCGGACAGATACGCAGTATTTT. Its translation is CASSPRTTRTDTQYF.